The rows below give T cell receptor beta chains drawn from one sample of a study of T cell clonotyping in hematopoietic cell transplantation. Here immunoSEQ multiplex PCR was the method, and the copy in TCRdb shows in-frame clones only, minus some. The profile shows about 41,000 clones, roughly 96% of them singletons. The material sequenced was peripheral blood mononuclear cells. These receptors were collected from a man aged 25-40 years in good health. Some clones in this sample may be carry-over from other donors' samples. CDR3s include the opening cysteine and the closing phenylalanine or tryptophan.

CDR3aa: CASSSPKGAISYEQYF; j_gene: TRBJ2-7; v_gene: TRBV11-2
CDR3aa: CAWSGARGDTQYF; j_gene: TRBJ2-3; v_gene: TRBV30
CDR3aa: CASRQPPNRGYTF; j_gene: TRBJ1-2; v_gene: TRBV7-9
CDR3aa: CATSRETSGYTTDTQYF; j_gene: TRBJ2-3; v_gene: TRBV15
CDR3aa: CASSDGENTEAFF; j_gene: TRBJ1-1; v_gene: TRBV6-4
CDR3aa: CASSQSTQSYEQYF; j_gene: TRBJ2-7; v_gene: TRBV4-1
CDR3aa: CASSKTSGGQETQYF; j_gene: TRBJ2-5; v_gene: TRBV5-1
CDR3aa: CASSLSGIMDQPQHF; j_gene: TRBJ1-5; v_gene: TRBV5-1
CDR3aa: CASSQDRGGKSPLHF; j_gene: TRBJ1-6; v_gene: TRBV4-2
CDR3aa: CASGGRLYEQFF; j_gene: TRBJ2-1; v_gene: TRBV13
CDR3aa: CASSIGSPSYGYTF; j_gene: TRBJ1-2; v_gene: TRBV19
CDR3aa: CASSLAGGPSEFF; j_gene: TRBJ2-1; v_gene: TRBV11-2
CDR3aa: CASSARSLNTEAFF; j_gene: TRBJ1-1; v_gene: TRBV11-3
CDR3aa: CASSLMGSNQPQHF; j_gene: TRBJ1-5; v_gene: TRBV5-8
CDR3aa: CAAKRLGLPYEQYF; j_gene: TRBJ2-7; v_gene: TRBV6-5
CDR3aa: CASSLWGREEGAKEKLFF; j_gene: TRBJ1-4; v_gene: TRBV5-1
CDR3aa: CASSYGYGYTF; j_gene: TRBJ1-2; v_gene: TRBV5-1
CDR3aa: CSVIDLGLGRTLELFF; j_gene: TRBJ2-2; v_gene: TRBV29-1
CDR3aa: CASSYGSPGGNTIYF; j_gene: TRBJ1-3; v_gene: TRBV5-4
CDR3aa: CASSLFVLAGAEQYF; j_gene: TRBJ2-7; v_gene: TRBV4-1
CDR3aa: CASSFSDRGLSSGANVLTF; j_gene: TRBJ2-6; v_gene: TRBV11-2
CDR3aa: CASSVDRVSYEQYF; j_gene: TRBJ2-7; v_gene: TRBV25-1
CDR3aa: CASSLSDSYNEQFF; j_gene: TRBJ2-1; v_gene: TRBV19
CDR3aa: CASSAQTGVSTDTQYF; j_gene: TRBJ2-3; v_gene: TRBV5-1
CDR3aa: CASSLVGGSNTGELFF; j_gene: TRBJ2-2; v_gene: TRBV11-3
CDR3aa: CASSPDRVHSGNTIYF; j_gene: TRBJ1-3; v_gene: TRBV11-2
CDR3aa: CASSLTYRVSNEQYF; j_gene: TRBJ2-7; v_gene: TRBV11-3
CDR3aa: CASSLGGLAGKETQYF; j_gene: TRBJ2-5; v_gene: TRBV27
CDR3aa: CASSVDPAGAGADTQYF; j_gene: TRBJ2-3; v_gene: TRBV9
CDR3aa: CASSLEGAGSGNTIYF; j_gene: TRBJ1-3; v_gene: TRBV13
CDR3aa: CASSQDLGIQPQHF; j_gene: TRBJ1-5; v_gene: TRBV4-1
CDR3aa: CASSGQRYSGANVLTF; j_gene: TRBJ2-6; v_gene: TRBV7-9
CDR3aa: CASSPRQLNTEAFF; j_gene: TRBJ1-1; v_gene: TRBV18
CDR3aa: CSVVILTIAGPNTDTQYF; j_gene: TRBJ2-3; v_gene: TRBV29-1
CDR3aa: CASSTGGSGAKNTIYF; j_gene: TRBJ1-3; v_gene: TRBV11-3
CDR3aa: CASGADRGDQPQHF; j_gene: TRBJ1-5; v_gene: TRBV12-5
CDR3aa: CASSLIATYTSSYNEQFF; j_gene: TRBJ2-1; v_gene: TRBV7-2
CDR3aa: CASSLDFRDRTYGYTF; j_gene: TRBJ1-2; v_gene: TRBV5-6
CDR3aa: CASSLAGDSPLHF; j_gene: TRBJ1-6; v_gene: TRBV7-9
CDR3aa: CASSPTLRGTGELFF; j_gene: TRBJ2-2; v_gene: TRBV4-3
CDR3aa: CASSLGPEETQYF; j_gene: TRBJ2-5; v_gene: TRBV9
CDR3aa: CASSARNYGYTF; j_gene: TRBJ1-2; v_gene: TRBV9
CDR3aa: CASSQLPPRGNEQFF; j_gene: TRBJ2-1; v_gene: TRBV4-1
CDR3aa: CASSLVVTTSGNTIYF; j_gene: TRBJ1-3; v_gene: TRBV7-9
CDR3aa: CASSPRASSSRAFF; j_gene: TRBJ1-1; v_gene: TRBV2
CDR3aa: CASSDAGGDYTF; j_gene: TRBJ1-2; v_gene: TRBV6-4
CDR3aa: CASRPWTDPYGYTF; j_gene: TRBJ1-2; v_gene: TRBV6-5
CDR3aa: CASSVGLAGANEQFF; j_gene: TRBJ2-1; v_gene: TRBV7-9
CDR3aa: CASSAGAGTYEQYF; j_gene: TRBJ2-7; v_gene: TRBV9
CDR3aa: CASSEVTNEQYF; j_gene: TRBJ2-7; v_gene: TRBV7-9
CDR3aa: CAWSDPGVVNTEAFF; j_gene: TRBJ1-1; v_gene: TRBV30
CDR3aa: CASSLDPNTEAFF; j_gene: TRBJ1-1; v_gene: TRBV11-2
CDR3aa: CASSETSEGAGELFF; j_gene: TRBJ2-2; v_gene: TRBV6-1
CDR3aa: CASSTLGGSYEQYF; j_gene: TRBJ2-7; v_gene: TRBV7-9
CDR3aa: CASSTAGTDTEAFF; j_gene: TRBJ1-1; v_gene: TRBV2
CDR3aa: CASSMQNTNTEAFF; j_gene: TRBJ1-1; v_gene: TRBV19
CDR3aa: CASSETLGPVIYEQYF; j_gene: TRBJ2-7; v_gene: TRBV10-2
CDR3aa: CASSPGAGGNTDTQYF; j_gene: TRBJ2-3; v_gene: TRBV7-3
CDR3aa: CASSRATRTENYGYTF; j_gene: TRBJ1-2; v_gene: TRBV27